A selection of T cell receptor beta chains follows, all from one sample in a study of cytomegalovirus exposure and HLA in healthy donors. The protocol was immunoSEQ multiplex PCR, while the TCRdb copy is restricted to in-frame clones and leaves out a portion. The sample contains 100,000 or so clones, 65% of which appear only once. The sequencing input was PBMCs. Every receptor here comes from a man younger than 40 in good health and CMV-seropositive. Both conserved end residues are part of each CDR3.

V: TRBV9; CDR3: CASSGQPGNEQFF
V: TRBV6-5; CDR3: CASSPGTGPYGYTF
V: TRBV6-5; CDR3: CASSYAGLQAFF
V: TRBV13; CDR3: CASSSRNPLAGVPDTQYF
V: TRBV5-8; CDR3: CASSLLYEQFF
V: TRBV2; CDR3: CASSEEQAGSGNTIYF
V: TRBV30; CDR3: CAWVPGVGVRTEAFF
V: TRBV6-1; CDR3: CASSARGRTEAFF
V: TRBV7-9; CDR3: CASSRGQNEKLFF
V: TRBV6-1; CDR3: CASSRQGDNYGYTF
V: TRBV5-1; CDR3: CASSLVRRGTQYF
V: TRBV5-8; CDR3: CASRVAGFSTEAFF
V: TRBV11-1; CDR3: CASSLSSSGELFF
V: TRBV9; CDR3: CASSVGIAGVQEQFF
V: TRBV6-5; CDR3: CASRRGTGNTIYF
V: TRBV29-1; CDR3: CSVKGRLNTEAFF
V: TRBV10-1; CDR3: CASSAGQPQYEQYF
V: TRBV27; CDR3: CASSLSTGPPYNEQFF
V: TRBV18; CDR3: CASSLNRGKNEKLFF
V: TRBV10-3; CDR3: CAIGTPDGYTF
V: TRBV5-6; CDR3: CASSLGGLGEKLFF
V: TRBV27; CDR3: CASSTYRGRLFEKLFF
V: TRBV6-5; CDR3: CASRAGETNGYTF
V: TRBV21-1; CDR3: CASSKDEGTSGFRGETQYF
V: TRBV6-1; CDR3: CASSEGINEKLFF
V: TRBV5-1; CDR3: CASSLDLNTEAFF
V: TRBV5-1; CDR3: CASSLRTGVTYNEQFF
V: TRBV5-1; CDR3: CASSPSLAAVSYNEQFF
V: TRBV6-1; CDR3: CASSESGPVEQYF
V: TRBV5-1; CDR3: CASSFDSPRIDTQYF
V: TRBV10-3; CDR3: CAISAPEAHNEQFF
V: TRBV19; CDR3: CASSWRAGDMYNEQFF
V: TRBV2; CDR3: CASSTGAASPLHF
V: TRBV9; CDR3: CASAPSGGYNEQFF
V: TRBV14; CDR3: CASSPLDRASGGEQYF
V: TRBV5-1; CDR3: CASSLDRYYGYTF
V: TRBV7-6; CDR3: CASSERYRGQYEQYF
V: TRBV27; CDR3: CASSLRLAGGADTQYF